Given below is one TCR beta chain in context. This sample was taken from a study of blood T cell repertoires in COVID-19. Study summary: PBMCs, B-cell-depleted T cells, or T cells provided the cDNA or gDNA that made up the material.

Per the original methods: The authors estimated nucleated cell counts from reference gene primer amplification. Libraries were prepared by immunoSEQ multiplex PCR; TCRdb keeps only in-frame clonotypes and omits some of them. V, J and clone size are those of that table, while D and trimming were read from the DNA. Here the sample spans roughly 150,000 clones, 80% being singletons. CDR1 is SEHNR, CDR2 FQNEAQ, per germline (reference sequence). This CDR3 has 16 amino acids. The V end was cut by 4 bases, the J end by 4 bases, with 20 bases between. This receptor was identified in a woman between 50 and 59 years old with acute or convalescent COVID-19. The sequenced sample consisted of peripheral blood. This chain connects TRBV7-9 to TRBJ2-7; D perhaps matches TRBD2 (5 bases). CDR3 DNA sequence: TGTGCCAGCAGCTCCACCTCGGGGAATTTGGTTTACGAGCAGTACTTC. This translates into CASSSTSGNLVYEQYF.